One T cell receptor beta chain is described in this entry. Its antigen is still unknown. No clone much larger than this one lies a single base away; base qualities are absent. This sample is drawn from a study of blood T cell repertoires in COVID-19 (dated by TCRdb to about 2020). Turning to the overall study: The collaborator samples originated in the United States, Italy and Spain and spanned the acute and convalescent phases of COVID-19. A freely available public database, intended as a resource for researchers studying the immune response to SARS-CoV-2, is where the repertoires were released. Where available, HLA class I and class II types were taken from metadata supplied by the sample provider and were not determined by assay-based typing. A de-identified subject ID, COVID-19 status, age in years and sex were almost always included in the sample metadata. The material from the prospective study consisted of cDNA or gDNA derived from T cells, B-cell-depleted T cells, or PBMCs. Deeply sampled blood TCRbeta repertoires from subjects exposed to, actively infected with, or recovered from COVID-19 were included in the dataset. Samples came from the ongoing ImmuneRACE study (first 160 participants) plus 1,254 subjects from 6 global collaborators. Findings and caveats that apply to the study as a whole: The amount of clinical and demographic metadata varied by source and participant and was provided uncurated.

One collaborating source in Seattle enrolled patients during active infection and followed them longitudinally through the course of disease. Whole blood was collected in K2EDTA tubes by collaborating institutions according to the institutions' own protocols. For TCRbeta analysis, collaborator samples were shipped as frozen whole blood, as isolated PBMCs, or as DNA extracted from either sample type. TCRbeta CDR3 regions were amplified from genomic DNA by means of the immunoSEQ Assay, a bias-controlled multiplex PCR. The original methods were these. The number of nucleated cells in each sample was estimated by amplification of reference gene primers within the assay. Sequence reads were collapsed and filtered to measure the absolute abundance of every unique TCRbeta CDR3 rearrangement. Productive Simpson clonality was computed per sample as the square root of Simpson's diversity index over productive rearrangements. What TCRdb holds here is the immuneACCESS table cut down to in-frame rearrangements. Part of the clones is not present; checked against another copy, under half of the missing clones reflect an unresolved V gene, and the others are unexplained. V and J calls and clone size are those listed in that table; D and trimming were worked out from the DNA. Present in this sample are about 49,000 clones, 65% to 90% of which were seen just once. 20% to 25% of the sample lies in the top ten.

Taken from cysteine to phenylalanine, the CDR3 has 15 residues. CDR3 DNA only is kept here, 45 bases in frame from base 1. Looking up the germline V gene (reference sequence) yields CDR1 LNHNV and CDR2 YYDKDF. V and J are trimmed by 5 bases and 8 bases, and the gene matches miss 11 bases of the junction. Sequencing used peripheral blood. This TCR came from a woman aged 80 or older with COVID-19, enrolled during active disease. The chain was built from TRBV15 and TRBJ2-3; 9 central bases correspond to TRBD2. CDR3 reads: CATSAAGGLKGTQYF. Here is the DNA: TGTGCCACCAGCGCAGCGGGGGGTTTGAAGGGTACGCAGTATTTT. Where the CDR3 stops, the reference TRBV15 and TRBJ2-3 genes take over; the full variable domain is DAMVIQNPRYQVTQFGKPVTLSCSQTLNHNVMYWYQQKSSQAPKLLFHYYDKDFNNEADTPDNFQSRRPNTSFCFLDIRSPGLGDTAMYLCATSAAGGLKGTQYFGPGTRLTVL.